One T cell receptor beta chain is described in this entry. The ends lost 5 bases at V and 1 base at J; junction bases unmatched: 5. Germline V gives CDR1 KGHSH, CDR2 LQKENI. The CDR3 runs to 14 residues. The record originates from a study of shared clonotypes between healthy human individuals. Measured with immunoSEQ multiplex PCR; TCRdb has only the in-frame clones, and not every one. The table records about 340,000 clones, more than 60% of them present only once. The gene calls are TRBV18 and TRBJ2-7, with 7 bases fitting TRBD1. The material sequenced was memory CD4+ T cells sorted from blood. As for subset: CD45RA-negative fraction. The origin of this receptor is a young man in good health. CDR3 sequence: CASSEGQPSYEQYF. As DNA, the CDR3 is TGTGCCAGCTCAGAGGGACAGCCGTCCTACGAGCAGTACTTC.